Following are 2 T cell receptor beta chains from one sample sequenced in a study of radiation and T cells in renal cell carcinoma. As for time point: blood 2 weeks post-SBRT. Treatment noted: 15 Gy SBRT to primary tumor, nephrectomy 4 weeks later. Here immunoSEQ multiplex PCR was the method, and the copy in TCRdb shows in-frame clones only, minus some. This repertoire shows some 76,000 clones, about four fifths found once; its top ten account for 5.8%. Sequences were derived from blood, sampled from a patient whose treatment included radiotherapy and nephrectomy. Source of these receptors: a man in his sixties with renal cell carcinoma.

J is TRBJ1-2 and V is TRBV25-1; the match to TRBD1 covers 7 bases. J lost 8 bases, V lost 7 bases, and 7 bases had no gene match. Germline V CDR1 and CDR2: MGHDK, SYGVNS. There are 12 residues in the CDR3. As DNA, the CDR3 is TGTGCCAGCAAGAGACAGGGCTCCGGCTACACCTTC. Encoded protein: CASKRQGSGYTF.

In its sample, this clone was seen a few times. The chain joins TRBV19 to TRBJ1-5; D not certain. The CDR3 length is 15 residues. V was shortened by 7 bases and J by 3 bases, with 16 bases between the two germline ends. Germline V gene sequence: CDR1 LNHDA, CDR2 SQIVND (reference sequence). CDR3 coding DNA: TGTGCCAGTACCCCGACCGGGCAGCTCAATCAGCCCCAGCATTTT. This gives the protein CASTPTGQLNQPQHF. Variable domain in full (rest from reference TRBV19 and TRBJ1-5): DGGITQSPKYLFRKEGQNVTLSCEQNLNHDAMYWYRQDPGQGLRLIYYSQIVNDFQKGDIAEGYSVSREKKESFPLTVTSAQKNPTAFYLCASTPTGQLNQPQHFGDGTRLSIL.